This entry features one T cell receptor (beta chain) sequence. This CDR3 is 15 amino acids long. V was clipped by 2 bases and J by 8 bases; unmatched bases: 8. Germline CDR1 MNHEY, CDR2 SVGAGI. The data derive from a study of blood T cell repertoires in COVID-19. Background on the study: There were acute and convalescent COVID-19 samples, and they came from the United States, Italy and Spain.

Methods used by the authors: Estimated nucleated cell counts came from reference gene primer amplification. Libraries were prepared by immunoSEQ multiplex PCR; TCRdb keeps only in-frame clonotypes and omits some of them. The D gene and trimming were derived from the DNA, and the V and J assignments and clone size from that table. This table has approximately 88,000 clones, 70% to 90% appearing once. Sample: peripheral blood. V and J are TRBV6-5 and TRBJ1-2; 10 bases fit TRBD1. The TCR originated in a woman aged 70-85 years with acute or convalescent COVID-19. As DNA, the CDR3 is TGTGCCAGCAGTTACCCCCTGACAGGGGGCGTCGGCTACACCTTC. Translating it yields CASSYPLTGGVGYTF.